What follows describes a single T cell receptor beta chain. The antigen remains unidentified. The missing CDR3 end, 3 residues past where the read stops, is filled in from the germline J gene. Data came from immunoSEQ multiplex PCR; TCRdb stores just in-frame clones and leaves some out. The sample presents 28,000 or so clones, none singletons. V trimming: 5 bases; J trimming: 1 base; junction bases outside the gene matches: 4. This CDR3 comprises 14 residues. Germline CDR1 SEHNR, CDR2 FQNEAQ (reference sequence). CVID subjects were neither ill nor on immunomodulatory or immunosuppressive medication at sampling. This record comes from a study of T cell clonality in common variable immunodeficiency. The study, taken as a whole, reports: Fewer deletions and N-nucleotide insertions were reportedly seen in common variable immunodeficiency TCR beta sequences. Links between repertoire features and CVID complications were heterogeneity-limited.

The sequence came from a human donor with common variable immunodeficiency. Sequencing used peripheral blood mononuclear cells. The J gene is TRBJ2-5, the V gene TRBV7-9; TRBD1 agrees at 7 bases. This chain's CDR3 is CASSIWDSQETQYF. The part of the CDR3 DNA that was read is TGTGCCAGCAGCATCTGGGACAGCCAAGAGACC. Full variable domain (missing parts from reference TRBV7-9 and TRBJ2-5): DTGVSQNPRHKITKRGQNVTFRCDPISEHNRLYWYRQTLGQGPEFLTYFQNEAQLEKSRLLSDRFSAERPKGSFSTLEIQRTEQGDSAMYLCASSIWDSQETQYFGPGTRLLVL.